This TCR beta chain was sequenced during a study of blood T cell repertoires in COVID-19. CDR1 and CDR2 (germline): ENHRY, SYGVKD. CDR3 size: 17 residues. V shed 3 bases and J 5 bases; nucleotides not matched to a gene: 13. The authors' processing: Amplified reference gene primers provided the basis for estimating nucleated cell counts. Sequencing used immunoSEQ multiplex PCR; TCRdb keeps in-frame clones, though not all of them. That table supplies the V and J calls and clone size; D and trimming were determined from the DNA. The sample has a few hundred thousand clones; 70% to 90% are singletons. The chain uses TRBV10-3 and TRBJ1-3; 7 bases agree with TRBD1. The sample comprised peripheral blood. The receptor was isolated from a woman in her 70s with COVID-19, enrolled during active disease. CDR3 DNA sequence: TGTGCCATCAGTGATTCATTTCGACAGGGATATAGAAACACCATATATTTT. Translation: CAISDSFRQGYRNTIYF.